Listed here are 11 T cell receptor beta chains from one sample, sequenced in a study of spatial heterogeneity in lung cancer. Stated time point: sample taken at primary tumor resection. TCRdb reprocessed the 5' RACE reads via MiXCR and lists one record per CDR3 protein. This sample has fewer than 18,000 distinct CDR3 sequences, with 3.6% found just once. The source was normal lung tissue next to the tumor, collected at surgery. The receptors stem from a male donor with early-stage non-small cell lung cancer.

This clonotype occurred many times. As an off-target read in a library built for alpha chains, this beta chain has a frequency of little significance. V usage is TRBV5-1 and J usage is TRBJ1-2; unclear D gene. Trimming shortened V by 5 bases and J by 2 bases, and 10 bases separated the two germline ends. This CDR3 comprises 13 residues. Germline CDR1 and CDR2: SGHRS and YFSETQ. The CDR3 DNA sequence: TGCGCCAGCAGTCGTCAGGAGAACTATGGCTACACCTTC. Protein sequence: CASSRQENYGYTF. Drawing the rest from reference TRBV5-1 and TRBJ1-2, the complete variable domain is KAGVTQTPRYLIKTRGQQVTLSCSPISGHRSVSWYQQTPGQGLQFLFEYFSETQRNKGNFPGRFSGRQFSNSRSEMNVSTLELGDSALYLCASSRQENYGYTFGSGTRLTVV.

Many counts were recorded for this clonotype. Because this beta chain is a stray read in a library intended to capture alpha chains, its abundance should not be given much weight. This chain uses TRBV7-2 with TRBJ2-3; D gene uncertain. This CDR3 spans 12 amino acids. The germline V gene encodes CDR1 SGHTA and CDR2 FQGNSA. Trimming cost V 5 bases and J 2 bases, with 5 bases left between them. The CDR3 coding sequence is TGTGCCAGCAGCGCCTACACAGATACGCAGTATTTT. Protein: CASSAYTDTQYF.

In this sample, this clonotype turned up once. Within a library made for alpha chains, this beta chain is off target, and its count is uninformative. J is TRBJ2-7 and V is TRBV20-1; TRBD2 matches at 11 bases. The CDR3 sequence is 15 residues long. V lost 5 bases to trimming and J lost 1 base; unmatched junction nucleotides: 7. In germline, CDR1 is DFQATT, CDR2 SNEGSKA (reference sequence). This CDR3 is CSAEGTSGPSYEQYF. The CDR3 bases are TGCAGTGCTGAAGGGACTAGCGGACCTTCCTACGAGCAGTACTTC.

There are many counts of this clonotype. This beta chain is a stray read from a library made for alpha chains; its abundance is not meaningful. The gene calls are TRBV18 and TRBJ2-5; TRBD2 matches 7 bases. Trimming took 6 bases from V and 1 from J; bases not matched to a gene: 5. The CDR3 runs 14 residues. CDR1 is KGHSH and CDR2 is LQKENI in the germline V gene. This CDR3 is CASSATSVQETQYF. CDR3 DNA: TGTGCCAGCTCGGCTACTAGCGTCCAAGAGACCCAGTACTTC.

For this clonotype: This beta chain is an off-target read within a library intended for alpha chains, so its frequency means little. The V and J genes are TRBV20-1 and TRBJ2-7; D is perhaps TRBD1 or TRBD2 (5 bases each). The germline CDR1 and CDR2 sequences are DFQATT and SNEGSKA (reference sequence). This CDR3 is built from 13 residues. V was pared by 6 bases and J by 2 bases, with 14 bases between. CDR3: CSAQVGTTYEQYF. In nucleotides, the CDR3 is TGCAGTGCCCAAGTAGGGACGACCTACGAGCAGTACTTC.

This clonotype was recorded at least ten times. Within a library made for alpha chains, this beta chain is off target, and its count is uninformative. The chain employs TRBV20-1 and TRBJ2-7; D is unresolved. Looked up from germline, CDR1 is DFQATT and CDR2 is SNEGSKA (reference sequence). V lost 3 bases, J lost 3 bases, and 6 bases lay in between. The CDR3 has 11 residues. CDR3: CSASIGYEQYF. Written as DNA, the CDR3 is TGCAGTGCTAGTATTGGCTACGAGCAGTACTTC.

This clonotype showed up many times. Since the library was made to target alpha chains, this beta chain is a stray read and its abundance is not meaningful. The genes are TRBV12-3 or TRBV12-4 and TRBJ2-3; TRBD2 matches at 11 bases. Unmatched junction bases numbered 4, after V lost 5 bases and J lost 3 bases. The CDR3 loop spans 15 amino acids. For the CDR3, the DNA is TGTGCCAGCAGTGGGGGACTAGCGGAAACAGATACGCAGTATTTT. It yields the protein CASSGGLAETDTQYF.

This clonotype was counted ten times or more. With the library built for alpha chains, this beta chain is off target and its frequency is not meaningful. The chain carries TRBV5-1 and TRBJ1-1; D is ambiguous. This CDR3 spans 11 amino acids. The germline CDR1 and CDR2 sequences are SGHRS and YFSETQ. The V gene lost 0 bases and the J gene lost 6 bases, with 3 bases spanning the gap. CDR3 bases: TGCGCCAGCAGCTTGGACGCTGAAGCTTTCTTT. Its protein product is CASSLDAEAFF.

In this sample, this clonotype turned up many times. Since it is a stray read in a library aimed at alpha chains, this beta chain has a size that is not meaningful. CDR3 in amino acids: CASRTGLAGPRTDTQYF. The CDR3 DNA sequence: TGTGCCAGCAGGACTGGACTAGCGGGGCCTCGCACAGATACGCAGTATTTT. The V call is TRBV12-3 or TRBV12-4, the J call TRBJ2-3, with 12 positions matching TRBD2. V dropped 6 bases and J dropped 1; count of bases not matched to a gene: 8. The CDR3 is made up of 17 amino acids.

This clonotype was picked up many times. This beta chain was picked up by a library intended for alpha chains and is off target, so its count carries little meaning. The rearrangement uses TRBV12-3 or TRBV12-4 and TRBJ2-2, with D possibly being TRBD1 (6 bases). V was cut by 6 bases and J by 0 bases, with 11 bases left in between. This CDR3 contains 15 residues. CDR3 in DNA: TGTGCCAGCAGCCCAGGGGCAGCGAACACCGGGGAGCTGTTTTTT. This codes for CASSPGAANTGELFF.

There are many counts of this clonotype. This beta chain is an unintended read in a library built for alpha chains; its size means little. V usage is TRBV12-3 or TRBV12-4 and J usage is TRBJ2-6; D possibly corresponds to TRBD1 (6 bases). The CDR3 has 15 amino acids. V was shortened by 6 bases and J by 3 bases, with 12 bases between the two germline ends. The CDR3 DNA is TGTGCCAGCAGGCCACAGGGTGGTGGGGCCAACGTCCTGACTTTC. It yields the protein CASRPQGGGANVLTF.